A single sample is the source of the 2 T cell receptor beta chains below, sequenced in a study of beta chain features in type 1 diabetes. Investigators reverse transcribed all isolated RNA, so they sequenced expressed TCRB transcripts. Some clones are missing from TCRdb's copy, which holds only in-frame ones; the method was immunoSEQ multiplex PCR. The sample has 150,000 or so clones; about 51% are singletons. Sequencing was done on a sample of Tregs from blood. All receptors come from a man younger than 30 in good health.

This chain joins TRBV7-2 and TRBJ2-1; 11 bases fit TRBD2. The CDR3 covers 15 residues. The V segment lost 4 bases and the J segment 6 bases; nucleotides outside the gene matches: 5. Germline lookup yields CDR1 SGHTA and CDR2 FQGNSA. CDR3 protein: CASSYTSGSANEQFF. CDR3 coding DNA: TGTGCCAGCAGCTACACTAGCGGGAGTGCCAATGAGCAGTTCTTC.

There are a few counts of this clone. V is TRBV6-4 and J is TRBJ2-1, with D possibly matching TRBD2 (6 bases). Trimming shortened V by 2 bases and J by 9 bases, and 14 bases separated the two germline ends. Germline CDR1 MRHNA, CDR2 SNTAGT. This CDR3 is built from 14 residues. Here the CDR3 reads CASSDGGAASEQFF. The CDR3 DNA is TGTGCCAGCAGTGACGGAGGGGCCGCGTCTGAGCAGTTCTTC.